This T cell receptor (beta chain) stems from a study of blood T cell repertoires in COVID-19. The CDR3 totals 15 residues. The ends were cut back, 1 base at V and 2 bases at J, with 9 bases in the middle. Per the germline V gene, CDR1 is PRHDT and CDR2 is FYEKMQ (reference sequence). Sequencing used immunoSEQ multiplex PCR; TCRdb keeps in-frame clones, though not all of them. This sample carries 200,000 to 300,000 clones, around 87% of them seen once, and the ten largest clones take approximately 3.5%. The V and J genes are TRBV13 and TRBJ2-1; the D gene is possibly TRBD2 (5 bases). The receptor was isolated from a woman aged 40 to 49 with acute COVID-19. The material sequenced was PBMCs or T cells enriched from blood (not recorded which). In DNA, the CDR3 is TGTGCCAGCAGCTTAGACGCGGGCCCCTACAATGAGCAGTTCTTC. This encodes CASSLDAGPYNEQFF.